This T cell receptor beta chain appears in the sequencing data of a study of blood T cell repertoires in COVID-19. Study-wide background: The United States, Italy and Spain supplied acute and convalescent COVID-19 samples. PBMCs, B-cell-depleted T cells, or T cells were the source of the cDNA or gDNA that made up the material.

Per the study methods: Amplification of reference gene primers provided the estimated nucleated cell counts. Sequencing used immunoSEQ multiplex PCR; TCRdb keeps in-frame clones, though not all of them. The DNA gave D and trimming, while V, J and clone size come from that table. The table includes roughly 110,000 clones, roughly 76% detected once. This CDR3 region has 13 residues. Between the trimmed V and J ends, which lost 1 base and 3 bases, there was a span of 4 bases. This clone occurred a few times. The specimen sequenced was peripheral blood. The receptor was isolated from a human donor in a cohort sampled during active COVID-19. The chain recombines TRBV12-3 or TRBV12-4 with TRBJ1-5; D is undetermined. The CDR3 region has the DNA TGTGCCAGCAGTTTAGAAGCCAATCAGCCCCAGCATTTT. Encoded protein: CASSLEANQPQHF.